The present entry profiles one T cell receptor beta chain with its context. The antigen is undetermined. Primers included in the PCR were 60 Vbeta and 13 Jbeta primers. Measured with immunoSEQ multiplex PCR; TCRdb has only the in-frame clones, and not every one. The sample shows over 150,000 clones, around 77% of them seen only once. The data were obtained in a study of cytomegalovirus exposure and HLA in healthy donors. Study outcomes and limitations: TCR beta V- and J-gene trimming, according to a later analysis, was linked to a missense DCLRE1C variant. When analyzed later, the rates of TCR association showed variation by HLA locus, with DRB1 the most and HLA-C the fewest. Most TCRs appeared rarely, but some public TCRs recurred in many donors.

The sample was PBMCs. This sequence was found in a woman aged 30 to 39 in good health and CMV-seronegative.

The CDR3 DNA is TGTGCCAGCAGCCAATCTAGCGGGGGGGTGAACACCGGGGAGCTGTTTTTT. This translates into CASSQSSGGVNTGELFF. The chain joins TRBV4-2 to TRBJ2-2, with 12 bases aligning to TRBD2. Germline CDR1 and CDR2: LGHNA and YNFKEQ. The length of the CDR3 is 17 residues. With 2 bases clipped from V and 1 base from J, the junction kept 2 bases outside the gene matches.